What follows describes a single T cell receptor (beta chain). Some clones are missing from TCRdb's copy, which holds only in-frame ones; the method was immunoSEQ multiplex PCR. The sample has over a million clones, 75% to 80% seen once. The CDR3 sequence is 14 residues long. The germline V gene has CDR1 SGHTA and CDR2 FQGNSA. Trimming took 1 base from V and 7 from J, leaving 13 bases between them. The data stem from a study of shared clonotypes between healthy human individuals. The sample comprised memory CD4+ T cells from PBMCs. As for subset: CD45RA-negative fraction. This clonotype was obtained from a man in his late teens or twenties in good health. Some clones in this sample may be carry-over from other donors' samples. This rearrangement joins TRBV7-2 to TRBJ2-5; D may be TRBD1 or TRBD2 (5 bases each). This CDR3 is CASSLGQRGRTQYF. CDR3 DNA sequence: TGTGCCAGCAGCTTAGGACAGAGGGGTCGGACCCAGTACTTC.